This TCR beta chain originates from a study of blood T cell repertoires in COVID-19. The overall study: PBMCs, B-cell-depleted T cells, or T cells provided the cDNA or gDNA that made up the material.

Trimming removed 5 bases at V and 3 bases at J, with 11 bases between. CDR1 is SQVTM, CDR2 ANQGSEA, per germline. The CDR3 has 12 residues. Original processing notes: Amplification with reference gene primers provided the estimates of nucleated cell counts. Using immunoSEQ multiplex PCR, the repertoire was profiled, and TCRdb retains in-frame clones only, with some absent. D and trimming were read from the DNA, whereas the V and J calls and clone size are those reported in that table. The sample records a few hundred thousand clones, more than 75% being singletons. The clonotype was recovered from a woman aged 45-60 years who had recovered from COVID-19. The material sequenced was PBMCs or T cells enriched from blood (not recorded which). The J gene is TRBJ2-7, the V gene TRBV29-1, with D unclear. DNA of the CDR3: TGCAGCGTTCTCTTAACAGTCTACGAGCAGTACTTC. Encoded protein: CSVLLTVYEQYF.